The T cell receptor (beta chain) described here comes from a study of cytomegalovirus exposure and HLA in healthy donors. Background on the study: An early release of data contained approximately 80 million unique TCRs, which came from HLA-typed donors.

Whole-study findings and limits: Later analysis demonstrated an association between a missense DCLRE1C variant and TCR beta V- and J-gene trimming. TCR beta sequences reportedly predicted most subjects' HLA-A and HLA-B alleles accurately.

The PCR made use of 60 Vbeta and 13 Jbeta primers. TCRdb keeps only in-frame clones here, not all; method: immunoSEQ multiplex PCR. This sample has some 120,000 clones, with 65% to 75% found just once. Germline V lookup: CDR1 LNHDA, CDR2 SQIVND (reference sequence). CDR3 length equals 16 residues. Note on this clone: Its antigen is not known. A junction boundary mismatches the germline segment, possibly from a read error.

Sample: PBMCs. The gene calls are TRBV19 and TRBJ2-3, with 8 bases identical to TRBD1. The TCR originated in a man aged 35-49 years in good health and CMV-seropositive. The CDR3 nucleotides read TGTGCCAATAGTCCCCGGCAGGGGGCGAGCACAGATACGCAGTATTTT. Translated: CANSPRQGASTDTQYF.